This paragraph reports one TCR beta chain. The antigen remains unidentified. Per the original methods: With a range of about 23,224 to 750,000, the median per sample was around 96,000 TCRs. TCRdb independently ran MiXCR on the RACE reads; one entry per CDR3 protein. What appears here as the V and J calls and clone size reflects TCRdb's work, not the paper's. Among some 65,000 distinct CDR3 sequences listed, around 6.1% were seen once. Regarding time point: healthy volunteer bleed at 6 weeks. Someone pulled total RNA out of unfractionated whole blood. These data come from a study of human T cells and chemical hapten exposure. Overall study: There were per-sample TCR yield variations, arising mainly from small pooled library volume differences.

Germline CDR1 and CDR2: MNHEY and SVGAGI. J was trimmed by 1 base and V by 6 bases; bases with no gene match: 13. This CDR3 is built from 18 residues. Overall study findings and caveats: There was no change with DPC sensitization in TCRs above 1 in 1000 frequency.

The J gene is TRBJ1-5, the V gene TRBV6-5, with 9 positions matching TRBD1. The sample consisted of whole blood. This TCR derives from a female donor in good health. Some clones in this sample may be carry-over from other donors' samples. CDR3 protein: CASRSGTGTSGSNQPQHF. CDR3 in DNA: TGTGCCAGCAGGTCCGGGACAGGGACGAGTGGAAGCAATCAGCCCCAGCATTTT.